A selection of T cell receptor beta chains follows, all from one sample in a study of blood T cells in healthy people across ages. TCRdb ran MiXCR on the 5' RACE reads and lists one entry per CDR3 protein. This table has about 400,000 distinct CDR3 sequences, 52% appearing once. Sequencing was performed on blood. Receptors originate from a man in his 60s in good health. The CDR3 runs from the conserved cysteine through the conserved F or W. A D gene is named only where the DNA matches it firmly. Clone sizes are given selectively: once, few, many, or a class where the clone is expanded.

V gene: TRBV6-1; J gene: TRBJ2-6; D gene: NA; clone size: few; CDR3 protein: CASRLNPTELGANVLTF; CDR3 DNA: TGTGCCAGCAGGCTAAACCCGACGGAGCTGGGGGCCAACGTCCTGACTTTC
V gene: TRBV18; J gene: TRBJ2-7; D gene: TRBD1; clone size: few; CDR3 protein: CASSQPGQGSYEQYF; CDR3 DNA: TGTGCCAGCTCACAGCCGGGACAGGGGTCCTACGAGCAGTACTTC
V gene: TRBV12-3/TRBV12-4; J gene: TRBJ2-1; D gene: TRBD2; clone size: NA; CDR3 protein: CASRGLAAINEQFF; CDR3 DNA: TGTGCCAGCAGGGGACTAGCGGCGATCAATGAGCAGTTCTTC
V gene: TRBV20-1; J gene: TRBJ2-1; D gene: TRBD2; clone size: many; CDR3 protein: CSARKTSGGAGNEQFF; CDR3 DNA: TGCAGTGCTAGAAAGACTAGCGGGGGGGCCGGGAATGAGCAGTTCTTC
V gene: TRBV6-6; J gene: TRBJ1-1; D gene: TRBD1; clone size: NA; CDR3 protein: CASTDRGMNTEAFF; CDR3 DNA: TGTGCCAGCACAGACAGGGGGATGAACACTGAAGCTTTCTTT
V gene: TRBV3-1; J gene: TRBJ2-4; D gene: NA; clone size: NA; CDR3 protein: CASSQEPGLTYKQYF; CDR3 DNA: TGTGCCAGCAGCCAGGAGCCTGGACTTACCTACAAGCAGTACTTC
V gene: TRBV12-3/TRBV12-4; J gene: TRBJ1-1; D gene: NA; clone size: NA; CDR3 protein: CASRGGGERPEAFF; CDR3 DNA: TGTGCCAGCAGGGGGGGAGGGGAACGCCCCGAAGCTTTCTTT
V gene: TRBV20-1; J gene: TRBJ2-7; D gene: NA; clone size: NA; CDR3 protein: CSARKAGLLLYEQYF; CDR3 DNA: TGCAGTGCTAGAAAAGCGGGCCTACTCCTCTACGAGCAGTACTTC
V gene: TRBV3-1; J gene: TRBJ2-1; D gene: TRBD1; clone size: few; CDR3 protein: CASGGQPHNEQFF; CDR3 DNA: TGTGCCAGCGGGGGACAGCCCCACAATGAGCAGTTCTTC
V gene: TRBV5-6; J gene: TRBJ1-1; D gene: NA; clone size: NA; CDR3 protein: CASSLFQGFGTEAFF; CDR3 DNA: TGTGCCAGCAGCTTGTTTCAGGGCTTTGGCACTGAAGCTTTCTTT
V gene: TRBV4-2; J gene: TRBJ2-3; D gene: NA; clone size: NA; CDR3 protein: CASSQEEGLAGDTQYF; CDR3 DNA: TGTGCCAGCAGCCAAGAAGAAGGGCTAGCAGGAGATACGCAGTATTTT
V gene: TRBV20-1; J gene: TRBJ2-5; D gene: NA; clone size: NA; CDR3 protein: CSAVASPAGNEQYF; CDR3 DNA: TGCAGTGCTGTTGCTAGCCCAGCTGGCAATGAGCAGTACTTC
V gene: TRBV24-1; J gene: TRBJ1-2; D gene: NA; clone size: few; CDR3 protein: CATSDSGLNYGYTF; CDR3 DNA: TGTGCCACCAGTGATTCAGGTCTTAACTATGGCTACACCTTC
V gene: TRBV6-5; J gene: TRBJ2-7; D gene: NA; clone size: few; CDR3 protein: CASSYRHGSYEQYF; CDR3 DNA: TGTGCCAGCAGTTACCGACACGGCTCCTACGAGCAGTACTTC
V gene: TRBV6-5; J gene: TRBJ2-4; D gene: NA; clone size: NA; CDR3 protein: CASEGQNIQYF; CDR3 DNA: TGTGCCAGCGAAGGACAAAACATTCAGTACTTC
V gene: TRBV30; J gene: TRBJ2-7; D gene: NA; clone size: NA; CDR3 protein: CAWSVGAQAYEQYF; CDR3 DNA: TGTGCCTGGAGTGTAGGAGCCCAAGCCTACGAGCAGTACTTC
V gene: TRBV29-1; J gene: TRBJ2-1; D gene: TRBD2; clone size: NA; CDR3 protein: CSVRLAGAYNEQFF; CDR3 DNA: TGCAGCGTGAGACTAGCGGGAGCCTACAATGAGCAGTTCTTC
V gene: TRBV12-3/TRBV12-4; J gene: TRBJ1-2; D gene: NA; clone size: NA; CDR3 protein: CASSGYKLRGYTF; CDR3 DNA: TGTGCCAGCAGTGGCTACAAGTTAAGGGGCTACACCTTC
V gene: TRBV9; J gene: TRBJ2-3; D gene: NA; clone size: NA; CDR3 protein: CASSLDISTDTQYF; CDR3 DNA: TGTGCCAGCAGCCTGGACATTAGCACAGATACGCAGTATTTT
V gene: TRBV11-2; J gene: TRBJ2-3; D gene: NA; clone size: many; CDR3 protein: CASKREEGRDTQYF; CDR3 DNA: TGTGCCAGCAAGAGGGAGGAGGGTCGAGATACGCAGTATTTT
V gene: TRBV28; J gene: TRBJ2-7; D gene: TRBD1; clone size: NA; CDR3 protein: CASSVYRGSYEQYF; CDR3 DNA: TGTGCCAGCAGTGTGTACAGGGGGTCCTACGAGCAGTACTTC
V gene: TRBV5-1; J gene: TRBJ2-7; D gene: NA; clone size: NA; CDR3 protein: CASSLAGTPPYEQYF; CDR3 DNA: TGCGCCAGCAGCTTGGCCGGAACACCTCCCTACGAGCAGTACTTC
V gene: TRBV7-2; J gene: TRBJ2-3; D gene: NA; clone size: many; CDR3 protein: CASSLRRGTDTQYF; CDR3 DNA: TGTGCCAGCAGCTTACGGCGGGGCACAGATACGCAGTATTTT
V gene: TRBV7-2; J gene: TRBJ2-3; D gene: NA; clone size: once; CDR3 protein: CASSLAGGLLDTQYF; CDR3 DNA: TGTGCCAGCAGCTTAGCCGGGGGACTCTTAGATACGCAGTATTTT
V gene: TRBV7-9; J gene: TRBJ2-5; D gene: NA; clone size: NA; CDR3 protein: CASSFTREETQYF; CDR3 DNA: TGTGCCAGCAGCTTTACGAGGGAGGAGACCCAGTACTTC
V gene: TRBV6-2/TRBV6-3; J gene: TRBJ2-1; D gene: NA; clone size: few; CDR3 protein: CASTQRWGLRNEQFF; CDR3 DNA: TGTGCCAGCACCCAACGGTGGGGACTTCGCAATGAGCAGTTCTTC
V gene: TRBV12-3/TRBV12-4; J gene: TRBJ2-3; D gene: TRBD2; clone size: NA; CDR3 protein: CASSLGGLAAPRGTQYF; CDR3 DNA: TGTGCCAGCAGTTTAGGGGGACTAGCGGCCCCCCGCGGTACGCAGTATTTT
V gene: TRBV4-2; J gene: TRBJ2-7; D gene: NA; clone size: NA; CDR3 protein: CASSQVNYEQYF; CDR3 DNA: TGTGCCAGCAGCCAAGTGAACTACGAGCAGTACTTC
V gene: TRBV4-1; J gene: TRBJ2-5; D gene: NA; clone size: many; CDR3 protein: CASSPEDSPRETQYF; CDR3 DNA: TGCGCCAGCAGCCCGGAGGACTCCCCGAGGGAGACCCAGTACTTC
V gene: TRBV6-6; J gene: TRBJ2-7; D gene: TRBD2; clone size: NA; CDR3 protein: CVSSLIAGSSYEQYF; CDR3 DNA: TGTGTCAGCAGTCTCATAGCGGGAAGCTCCTACGAGCAGTACTTC
V gene: TRBV20-1; J gene: TRBJ1-5; D gene: TRBD1; clone size: NA; CDR3 protein: CSARSRGIYSNQPQHF; CDR3 DNA: TGCAGTGCCCGCTCCAGGGGGATTTATAGCAATCAGCCCCAGCATTTT
V gene: TRBV6-5; J gene: TRBJ2-1; D gene: NA; clone size: few; CDR3 protein: CASSYSAYNEQFF; CDR3 DNA: TGTGCCAGCAGTTACTCCGCATACAATGAGCAGTTCTTC
V gene: TRBV5-1; J gene: TRBJ2-7; D gene: NA; clone size: NA; CDR3 protein: CASRTEAPYEQYF; CDR3 DNA: TGCGCCAGCAGGACAGAGGCCCCCTACGAGCAGTACTTC
V gene: TRBV9; J gene: TRBJ2-5; D gene: NA; clone size: NA; CDR3 protein: CASSVYGGETQYF; CDR3 DNA: TGTGCCAGCAGCGTATACGGCGGAGAGACCCAGTACTTC
V gene: TRBV10-2; J gene: TRBJ2-1; D gene: NA; clone size: NA; CDR3 protein: CASSPSSDNEQFF; CDR3 DNA: TGCGCCAGCAGCCCCAGCTCCGACAATGAGCAGTTCTTC
V gene: TRBV7-2; J gene: TRBJ2-5; D gene: TRBD2; clone size: NA; CDR3 protein: CASSFGLAGMETQYF; CDR3 DNA: TGTGCCAGCAGCTTTGGACTAGCGGGGATGGAGACCCAGTACTTC
V gene: TRBV27; J gene: TRBJ2-1; D gene: NA; clone size: NA; CDR3 protein: CASSPRVDSSYNEQFF; CDR3 DNA: TGTGCCAGCAGTCCCCGGGTAGACAGCTCCTACAATGAGCAGTTCTTC
V gene: TRBV7-3; J gene: TRBJ2-7; D gene: TRBD1; clone size: NA; CDR3 protein: CASSLGQGDVYEQYF; CDR3 DNA: TGTGCCAGCAGCTTGGGACAGGGGGATGTATACGAGCAGTACTTC
V gene: TRBV20-1; J gene: TRBJ2-4; D gene: NA; clone size: few; CDR3 protein: CSAGPSLAKNIQYF; CDR3 DNA: TGCAGTGCTGGCCCGTCACTAGCCAAAAACATTCAGTACTTC
V gene: TRBV24-1; J gene: TRBJ1-1; D gene: TRBD1; clone size: once; CDR3 protein: CATSDPTGGNTEAFF; CDR3 DNA: TGTGCCACCAGTGATCCGACAGGGGGGAACACTGAAGCTTTCTTT
V gene: TRBV5-1; J gene: TRBJ1-5; D gene: NA; clone size: few; CDR3 protein: CASSQDGDSNQPQHF; CDR3 DNA: TGCGCCAGCAGCCAGGACGGTGACAGCAATCAGCCCCAGCATTTT